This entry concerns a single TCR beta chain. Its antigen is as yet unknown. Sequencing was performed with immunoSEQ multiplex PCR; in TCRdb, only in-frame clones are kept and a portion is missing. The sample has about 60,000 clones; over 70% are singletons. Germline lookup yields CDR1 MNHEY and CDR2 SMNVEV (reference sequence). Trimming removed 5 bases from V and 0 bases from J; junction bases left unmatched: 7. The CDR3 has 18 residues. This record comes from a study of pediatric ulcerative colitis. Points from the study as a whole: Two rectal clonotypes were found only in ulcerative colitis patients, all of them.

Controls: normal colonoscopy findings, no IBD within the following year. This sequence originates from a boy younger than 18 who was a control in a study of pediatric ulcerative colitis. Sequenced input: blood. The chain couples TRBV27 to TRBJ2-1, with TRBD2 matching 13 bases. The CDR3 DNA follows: TGTGCCAGCAGTCGGACTAGCGGGGGCCTAAGCTCCTACAATGAGCAGTTCTTC. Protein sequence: CASSRTSGGLSSYNEQFF.